Each of the 29 T cell receptor beta chains below was sequenced from the same sample in a study of beta chain features in type 1 diabetes. What was sequenced were expressed TCRB transcripts, since all of the isolated RNA had been reverse transcribed. Clones were sequenced by immunoSEQ multiplex PCR, and TCRdb holds only the in-frame ones, with some missing. The sample lists about 410,000 clones, roughly 13% occurring once. Sequencing used naive CD4+ T cells from blood. All receptors come from a man in his thirties or forties in good health.

This clone was picked up a small number of times. Distinct nucleotide sequences in the sample also encode this CDR3. The chain combines TRBV5-4 with TRBJ2-5; 8 nucleotides align to TRBD2. J lost 2 bases, V lost 1 base, and 1 base had no gene match. CDR1 is SGHNT and CDR2 is YYREEE in the germline V gene (reference sequence). The CDR3 contains 14 residues. CDR3 in amino acids: CASSLTGGQETQYF. CDR3 coding DNA: TGTGCCAGCAGCTTGACGGGGGGGCAAGAGACCCAGTACTTC.

The chain joins TRBV7-2 to TRBJ2-3, with 15 bases matching TRBD2. The CDR3 runs 19 residues. The V gene's germline CDR1 is SGHTA and CDR2 FQGNSA. V lost 1 base to trimming and J lost 2 bases; unmatched junction nucleotides: 7. CDR3 DNA sequence: TGTGCCAGCAGCTTAGAGAGGACTAGCGGGAGGGCCAACACAGATACGCAGTATTTT. This sequence encodes CASSLERTSGRANTDTQYF.

The chain recombines TRBV29-1 with TRBJ1-5, with D possibly being TRBD1 (6 bases). The germline V and J ends were trimmed by 6 bases and 11 bases, with 17 bases remaining between them. Germline assignment: CDR1 SQVTM and CDR2 ANQGSEA. The CDR3 loop spans 12 amino acids. The CDR3 loop reads CSVTEQGLTQHF. The CDR3 DNA reads as TGCAGCGTGACCGAACAGGGCCTTACCCAGCATTTT.

J is TRBJ2-7 and V is TRBV7-6; TRBD1 or TRBD2 may be the D gene (5 bases each). This CDR3 is 15 amino acids long. Germline assignment: CDR1 SGHVS and CDR2 FNYEAQ. V lost 5 bases to trimming and J lost 4 bases, with 18 bases between them. CDR3 region: CASSTGTEASYEQYF. CDR3 nucleotides: TGTGCCAGCAGCACCGGGACGGAGGCCTCATACGAGCAGTACTTC.

The chain has TRBV4-1 and TRBJ1-2, with D possibly being TRBD1 (6 bases). In germline, CDR1 is MGHRA, CDR2 YSYEKL. The ends were cut back, 2 bases at V and 6 bases at J, with 31 bases in the middle. The CDR3 loop spans 20 amino acids. The CDR3 is CASSQKFDRSEGPWQDGYTF. CDR3 in DNA: TGCGCCAGCAGCCAAAAGTTCGACAGGTCAGAGGGCCCCTGGCAAGATGGCTACACCTTC.

V is TRBV30 and J is TRBJ1-2; 7 bases are shared with TRBD1. The CDR3 totals 15 residues. Germline CDR1 and CDR2: GTSNPN and SVGIG (reference sequence). With 0 bases clipped from V and 2 bases from J, the junction kept 6 bases outside the gene matches. The CDR3 reads CAWSVGGGLNYGYTF. The CDR3 region has the DNA TGTGCCTGGAGTGTAGGGGGCGGCCTGAACTATGGCTACACCTTC.

This clone was seen more than once but under ten times. The rearrangement links TRBV13 to TRBJ2-3, with TRBD1 as a possible D gene (5 bases). Germline V gene data show CDR1 as PRHDT and CDR2 as FYEKMQ (reference sequence). The length of the CDR3 is 16 residues. V shed 4 bases and J shed 0 bases, with 14 bases lying between them. The CDR3 coding sequence is TGTGCCAGCAGCTCTAAAGGCCAGGGCAGCACAGATACGCAGTATTTT. Protein product: CASSSKGQGSTDTQYF.

This clone was detected a few times. The chain links TRBV7-6 to TRBJ2-6; D ambiguous. CDR3 size: 13 residues. Trimming took off 10 bases at V and 3 bases at J, with 10 bases between the two ends. Germline V gene data show CDR1 as SGHVS and CDR2 as FNYEAQ. The CDR3 nucleotides read TGTGCCACCCTGCCCGATGGGGCCAACGTCCTGACTTTC. It is translated as CATLPDGANVLTF.

In its sample, this clone was seen a few times. The chain uses TRBV23-1 and TRBJ2-7; the D gene is possibly TRBD2 (6 bases). TRBV23-1 is noted as an ORF with a role that remains uncertain. The V and J ends lost 0 bases and 2 bases respectively, with 17 bases between them. The length of the CDR3 is 17 residues. CDR3: CASSQSVGVGGTYEQYV. The DNA of the CDR3 is TGCGCCAGCAGTCAATCGGTAGGGGTTGGAGGGACCTACGAGCAGTACGTC.

The table lists this clone with a few counts. This sequence joins TRBV7-2 and TRBJ2-3; tentative D call: TRBD1 (5 bases). V lost 0 bases, J lost 2 bases, and 9 bases lay in between. The CDR3 length is 15 residues. CDR1 and CDR2 (germline): SGHTA, FQGNSA. CDR3: CASSLAGHPTDTQYF. The CDR3 bases are TGTGCCAGCAGCTTAGCGGGGCACCCCACAGATACGCAGTATTTT.

This clone was detected only a few times. This chain joins TRBV14 and TRBJ2-2; D possibly corresponds to TRBD2 (6 bases). V was cut by 1 base and J by 0 bases, with 9 bases left in between. The CDR3 covers 16 residues. Germline CDR1 and CDR2: SGHDN and FVKESK. The CDR3 coding sequence is TGTGCCAGCAGCCAAGTGGGCGGGACGAACACCGGGGAGCTGTTTTTT. It specifies CASSQVGGTNTGELFF.

The CDR3 DNA is TGCGCCAGCAGCCAAGGTTCCAGGGGCCTTAGTCCCCTCCACTTT. This gives the protein CASSQGSRGLSPLHF. V is TRBV4-1 and J is TRBJ1-6, with D possibly being TRBD1 (6 bases). Trimming cost V 1 base and J 13 bases, with 17 bases left between them. Germline CDR1 is MGHRA and CDR2 is YSYEKL. CDR3 length: 15 residues.

This clone has just a few counts. The CDR3 loop reads CASRVSGRAQDTQYF. In nucleotides, the CDR3 is TGTGCCAGCAGAGTAAGCGGGAGGGCCCAAGATACGCAGTATTTT. The rearrangement links TRBV6-1 to TRBJ2-3; 10 bases align to TRBD2. The CDR3 has 15 residues. Germline V gene sequence: CDR1 MNHNS, CDR2 SASEGT. V lost 6 bases and J lost 5; bases outside the gene matches: 8.

This chain links TRBV15 with TRBJ2-1, with 7 bases that match TRBD2. Germline V gives CDR1 LNHNV, CDR2 YYDKDF (reference sequence). Trimming removed 6 bases from V and 5 bases from J; junction bases left unmatched: 4. The CDR3 has 13 amino acids. The CDR3 protein is CATRLAVNNEQFF. The CDR3 DNA is TGTGCCACCAGGCTAGCGGTTAACAATGAGCAGTTCTTC.

The chain carries TRBV7-8 and TRBJ2-2; no reliable D call. Trimming removed 5 bases at V and 3 bases at J, with 10 bases between. Germline V lookup: CDR1 SGHVS, CDR2 FQNEAQ. The CDR3 contains 14 residues. The CDR3 DNA reads as TGTGCCAGCAGCCTCATCGAGGACACCGGGGAGCTGTTTTTT. Translated: CASSLIEDTGELFF.

V usage is TRBV9 and J usage is TRBJ2-1, with 12 bases fitting TRBD2. Trimming at V came to 3 bases and at J to 3 bases, leaving 4 bases not matched to a gene. The germline gives CDR1 SGDLS, CDR2 YYNGEE. The CDR3 runs to 16 residues. The chain's CDR3 is CASSATSGSFYNEQFF. CDR3 DNA sequence: TGTGCCAGCAGCGCGACTAGCGGGAGTTTCTACAATGAGCAGTTCTTC. Full variable domain (remainder filled in from reference TRBV9 and TRBJ2-1): DSGVTQTPKHLITATGQRVTLRCSPRSGDLSVYWYQQSLDQGLQFLIQYYNGEERAKGNILERFSAQQFPDLHSELNLSSLELGDSALYFCASSATSGSFYNEQFFGPGTRLTVL.

This clone was seen a handful of times. The chain has TRBV6-1 and TRBJ1-1; 7 bases match TRBD1. The CDR3 totals 14 residues. Germline trimming cut 4 bases from V and 1 base from J; bases unmatched to any gene: 3. Per germline, CDR1 MNHNS and CDR2 SASEGT. The CDR3 reads CASSVGTENTEAFF. The CDR3 DNA follows: TGTGCCAGCAGTGTGGGGACAGAGAACACTGAAGCTTTCTTT.

V usage is TRBV9 and J usage is TRBJ2-1, with TRBD2 matching 8 bases. CDR3 length: 14 residues. From germline, CDR1 is SGDLS and CDR2 YYNGEE. V lost 6 bases, J lost 8 bases, and 10 bases stayed unmatched. Here the CDR3 reads CASNPAGGLDEQFF. DNA of the CDR3: TGTGCCAGCAACCCGGCGGGGGGTCTGGATGAGCAGTTCTTC.

The chain recombines TRBV7-2 with TRBJ1-1; D remains ambiguous. V was trimmed by 1 base and J by 1 base, leaving 7 bases between them. Per germline, CDR1 SGHTA and CDR2 FQGNSA. The length of the CDR3 is 14 residues. The CDR3 DNA sequence: TGTGCCAGCAGCTTAGAGTGGACGAACACTGAAGCTTTCTTT. Translated: CASSLEWTNTEAFF.

This chain connects TRBV30 to TRBJ1-5; D gene ambiguous. Trimming removed 0 bases at V and 7 bases at J, with 13 bases between. Germline CDR1 and CDR2: GTSNPN and SVGIG (reference sequence). The CDR3 contains 14 residues. The CDR3: CAWSVRLWFQPQHF. The CDR3 DNA follows: TGTGCCTGGAGTGTAAGGCTTTGGTTCCAGCCCCAGCATTTT.

This clone occurred a few times. The V gene is TRBV29-1, the J gene TRBJ2-7, with TRBD2 matching over 8 bases. CDR1 is SQVTM and CDR2 is ANQGSEA in the germline V gene. V gave up 3 bases and J gave up 3 bases; unmatched junction bases: 4. This CDR3 has 13 residues. The CDR3 region is CSVDGGGGYEQYF. CDR3 sequence (DNA): TGCAGCGTTGACGGGGGGGGCGGCTACGAGCAGTACTTC.

The chain employs TRBV7-2 and TRBJ2-7; 9 nucleotides align to TRBD1. CDR1 and CDR2 (germline): SGHTA, FQGNSA. This CDR3 is built from 13 residues. The CDR3 DNA follows: TGTGCCAGCAGCTTAGAAGGACAGGGGCAAATGCACGTC. Translating it yields CASSLEGQGQMHV.

This clone was recorded a few times. CDR3 amino acids: CAWSKRLMNTEAFF. DNA for the CDR3: TGTGCCTGGAGTAAGAGGCTCATGAACACTGAAGCTTTCTTT. V gene TRBV30 combines with J gene TRBJ1-1; D is ambiguous. There are 14 residues in the CDR3. The V end was cut by 2 bases, the J end by 0 bases, with 10 bases between. Germline assignment: CDR1 GTSNPN and CDR2 SVGIG (reference sequence).

V gene TRBV30 combines with J gene TRBJ2-1, with TRBD2 identical over 10 bases. The J segment lost 9 bases and the V segment lost 4 bases, leaving 9 bases of the junction unmatched. Germline V gene lookup returns CDR1 GTSNPN and CDR2 SVGIG (reference sequence). The CDR3 contains 14 residues. DNA of the CDR3: TGTGCCTGGATGGGGCTAGCGGGAGCGGGTGAGCAGTTCTTC. It is translated as CAWMGLAGAGEQFF.

The chain joins TRBV27 to TRBJ2-7; D may be TRBD1 (6 bases). V lost 4 bases to trimming and J lost 8 bases, with 15 bases between them. CDR3 length: 13 residues. The germline V gene has CDR1 MNHEY and CDR2 SMNVEV (reference sequence). CDR3 residues: CASSSLTGFQQYF. The CDR3 coding sequence is TGTGCCAGCAGTTCCCTCACAGGGTTCCAGCAGTACTTC.

The chain recombines TRBV30 with TRBJ2-7; no reliable D call. The germline V and J ends were trimmed by 1 base and 0 bases, with 7 bases remaining between them. Per germline, CDR1 GTSNPN and CDR2 SVGIG (reference sequence). The CDR3 extends over 13 amino acids. The DNA for the CDR3 is TGTGCCTGGAGTGGTGGGATCTCCTACGAGCAGTACGTC. Translation: CAWSGGISYEQYV.

The rearrangement joins TRBV30 to TRBJ1-1; D is unresolved. V was trimmed by 4 bases and J by 8 bases, leaving 11 bases between them. The CDR3 spans 11 residues. Looked up from germline, CDR1 is GTSNPN and CDR2 is SVGIG (reference sequence). The CDR3 region has the DNA TGTGCCTGGACGTCCCCAGTCGAAGCTTTCTTT. Residues: CAWTSPVEAFF.

The rearrangement links TRBV2 to TRBJ1-1; D remains ambiguous. Trimming stripped 4 bases from V and 6 bases from J, with 6 bases between. The germline V gene encodes CDR1 SNHLY and CDR2 FYNNEI. This CDR3 comprises 11 residues. Written as DNA, the CDR3 is TGTGCCAGCAGTGCAGCGTCTGAAGCTTTCTTT. Translated, it gives CASSAASEAFF.

The chain is built from TRBV25-1 and TRBJ2-2, with 7 bases aligning to TRBD2. V lost 2 bases, J lost 6 bases, and 3 bases stayed unmatched. The CDR3 extends over 14 amino acids. Germline V gives CDR1 MGHDK, CDR2 SYGVNS. This chain's CDR3 is CASSEAGRAGELFF. The DNA of the CDR3 is TGTGCCAGCAGTGAAGCAGGGAGGGCCGGGGAGCTGTTTTTT.